This T cell receptor (beta chain) was recorded in a study of OX40 agonist ivuxolimab in advanced cancers. About the study: Six ivuxolimab dose levels, 0.01 to 10 mg/kg, were given intravenously every 2 weeks. Study-wide results and caveats: Low normalized T-cell clonal expansion also characterized some of the nonresponders.

Sequenced by immunoSEQ multiplex PCR; TCRdb stores in-frame clones only, minus some. The data contain 55,000 to 65,000 clones, about 85% of them singletons. V lost 6 bases and J lost 2, with 7 bases in between. This CDR3 has 12 amino acids. Looked up from germline, CDR1 is SEHNR and CDR2 is FQNEAQ (reference sequence). A word on this clone: Its antigen is unidentified.

Source: CD4+ or CD8+ T cells sorted from blood, taken in a trial of the OX40 agonist ivuxolimab. V is TRBV7-9 and J is TRBJ1-1, with D hard to call. The source of this sequence is an adult with an advanced solid tumor such as melanoma, head and neck, liver or kidney cancer. The CDR3 is CASRPYNTEAFF. CDR3 DNA sequence: TGTGCCAGCAGGCCTTACAACACTGAAGCTTTCTTT.